Each of the 24 T cell receptor beta chains below was sequenced from the same sample in a study of somatic mutations in cytotoxic T cells in rheumatoid arthritis. This table comes from immunoSEQ multiplex PCR, and its TCRdb copy is limited to in-frame clones, with some not included. The table shows under 11,000 clones, with over 75% occurring only once. Specimen: CD4+ T cells sorted from blood. The receptors derive from a woman aged 18-35 years with rheumatoid arthritis.

The chain links TRBV7-2 to TRBJ2-3, with a possible D match to TRBD2 (5 bases). Trimming removed 3 bases from V and 4 bases from J, with 14 bases in between. Germline loops: CDR1 SGHTA, CDR2 FQGNSA. The CDR3 covers 15 residues. The CDR3 DNA is TGTGCCAGCAGCTTGTATGCGGGTCGGGCAGATACGCAGTATTTT. Its translation: CASSLYAGRADTQYF.

A few counts support this clone. The rearrangement joins TRBV30 to TRBJ1-3; D unclear. Germline V gene sequence: CDR1 GTSNPN, CDR2 SVGIG (reference sequence). V dropped 1 base and J dropped 7 bases, with 5 bases sitting between them. This CDR3 spans 11 amino acids. The CDR3 sequence: CAWSDMNTIYF. The CDR3 DNA reads as TGTGCCTGGAGTGATATGAACACCATATATTTT.

This rearrangement joins TRBV19 to TRBJ1-5; tentative D call: TRBD1 (5 bases). From germline, CDR1 is LNHDA and CDR2 SQIVND (reference sequence). V lost 3 bases and J 4 bases, leaving 13 bases between the germline ends. The length of the CDR3 is 15 residues. The CDR3 here is CASSIPGLGNQPQHF. Here the CDR3 DNA reads TGTGCCAGTAGTATCCCAGGGCTGGGAAATCAGCCCCAGCATTTT. Drawing the rest from reference TRBV19 and TRBJ1-5, the complete variable domain is DGGITQSPKYLFRKEGQNVTLSCEQNLNHDAMYWYRQDPGQGLRLIYYSQIVNDFQKGDIAEGYSVSREKKESFPLTVTSAQKNPTAFYLCASSIPGLGNQPQHFGDGTRLSIL.

V is TRBV5-1 and J is TRBJ2-5, with 12 bases lining up with TRBD2. This CDR3 comprises 15 residues. Germline V gene lookup returns CDR1 SGHRS and CDR2 YFSETQ. The ends lost 2 bases at V and 4 bases at J; junction bases unmatched: 3. CDR3 loop: CASSFGLAGLETQYF. For the CDR3, the DNA is TGCGCCAGCAGCTTTGGACTAGCGGGGTTAGAGACCCAGTACTTC.

The J gene is TRBJ2-7, the V gene TRBV25-1, with TRBD1 as a possible D gene (6 bases). This CDR3 is built from 14 residues. CDR1 MGHDK and CDR2 SYGVNS come from the germline V gene. V was clipped by 6 bases and J by 2 bases, with 14 bases between them. The CDR3 is CASSRDINTYEQYF. The CDR3 DNA reads as TGTGCCAGCAGCCGGGACATTAACACCTACGAGCAGTACTTC.

The chain is built from TRBV27 and TRBJ2-3; D ambiguous. Looked up from germline, CDR1 is MNHEY and CDR2 is SMNVEV (reference sequence). The CDR3 length is 19 residues. Trimming removed 0 bases from V and 2 bases from J, with 21 bases in between. The CDR3 spells CASSLSPVPRGETTDTQYF. CDR3 bases: TGTGCCAGCAGTTTATCGCCTGTCCCTAGAGGTGAGACCACAGATACGCAGTATTTT.

The chain is built from TRBV7-2 and TRBJ2-7; TRBD2 matches at 13 bases. The CDR3 runs to 17 residues. Germline V gene lookup returns CDR1 SGHTA and CDR2 FQGNSA. V lost 7 bases and J lost 2; bases outside the gene matches: 11. In DNA form, the CDR3 reads TGTGCCAGCAACCCCGGACTAGCGGGAGCCCCTACCTACGAGCAGTACTTC. Translated: CASNPGLAGAPTYEQYF.

The chain has TRBV2 and TRBJ1-2; D may be TRBD1 (6 bases). CDR1 is SNHLY, CDR2 FYNNEI, per germline. Between the trimmed V and J ends, which lost 1 base and 4 bases, there was a span of 16 bases. This CDR3 has 16 amino acids. This CDR3 reads CASSEEGGRFSYGYTF. The CDR3 nucleotides read TGTGCCAGCAGTGAAGAGGGGGGGAGATTTAGCTATGGCTACACCTTC.

The rearrangement uses TRBV7-2 and TRBJ1-2, with D tentatively TRBD1 (6 bases). Germline lookup yields CDR1 SGHTA and CDR2 FQGNSA. The CDR3 runs to 11 residues. V gave up 5 bases and J gave up 9 bases, with 10 bases separating them. Written as DNA, the CDR3 is TGTGCCAGCAGCACACAGGGAAGCTACACCTTC. It translates to CASSTQGSYTF.

This clone was observed a single time. The chain carries TRBV18 and TRBJ2-5; TRBD1 aligns across 10 bases. There are 14 residues in the CDR3. V shed 5 bases and J 5 bases; nucleotides not matched to a gene: 5. Germline V gene data show CDR1 as KGHSH and CDR2 as LQKENI. The CDR3 is CASSTTGGDETQYF. Here the CDR3 DNA reads TGTGCCAGCTCAACGACAGGGGGCGACGAGACCCAGTACTTC.

The chain is built from TRBV7-2 and TRBJ2-3; 7 nucleotides align to TRBD1. The CDR3 length is 15 residues. Germline V lookup: CDR1 SGHTA, CDR2 FQGNSA. V shed 5 bases, J shed 2 bases, and the junction held 7 bases outside the gene matches. The CDR3 region has the DNA TGTGCCAGCAGCCCCCGACAGGGATACACAGATACGCAGTATTTT. Amino acid sequence: CASSPRQGYTDTQYF.

The CDR3: CASSLVGQLSGANVLTF. The CDR3 DNA reads as TGTGCCAGCAGCTTGGTGGGACAGCTCTCTGGGGCCAACGTCCTGACTTTC. This sequence joins TRBV7-3 and TRBJ2-6, with 7 nucleotides matching TRBD1. Germline CDR1 SGHTA, CDR2 FQGTGA. This CDR3 contains 17 residues. V dropped 3 bases and J dropped 0; count of bases not matched to a gene: 5.

The chain employs TRBV6-5 and TRBJ1-4; D is possibly TRBD1 (6 bases). The CDR3 runs to 13 residues. The V end was cut by 6 bases, the J end by 8 bases, with 13 bases between. Germline V CDR1 and CDR2: MNHEY, SVGAGI. CDR3 nucleotide sequence: TGTGCCAGCAGCAGGACAGTCGAAGAAAAACTGTTTTTT. This gives the protein CASSRTVEEKLFF.

The chain joins TRBV5-6 to TRBJ2-7; 7 bases line up with TRBD1. Per germline, CDR1 SGHDT and CDR2 YYEEEE. The CDR3 is made up of 14 amino acids. J lost 1 base, V lost 4 bases, and 5 bases had no gene match. CDR3 nucleotide sequence: TGTGCCAGCAGCAAGGGGGCGCCGTCCTACGAGCAGTACTTC. Its protein product is CASSKGAPSYEQYF.

This clone was observed once. The genes are TRBV9 and TRBJ2-5; 8 bases match TRBD1. The germline V gene encodes CDR1 SGDLS and CDR2 YYNGEE. V lost 4 bases to trimming and J lost 7 bases; unmatched junction nucleotides: 15. This CDR3 region has 16 residues. CDR3 sequence reads: CASSTPRTGNVGTQYF. CDR3 sequence (DNA): TGTGCCAGCAGCACTCCGAGGACAGGGAATGTAGGGACCCAGTACTTC.

The chain uses TRBV7-2 and TRBJ2-1; 8 bases are a match to TRBD2. Germline lookup yields CDR1 SGHTA and CDR2 FQGNSA. This CDR3 has 15 residues. The V and J ends lost 2 bases and 9 bases, in that order; junction bases with no gene match: 9. The CDR3 spells CASSLQGLGLAEQFF. CDR3 coding DNA: TGTGCCAGCAGCTTACAAGGGCTCGGACTAGCTGAGCAGTTCTTC.

A single count supports this clone. CDR3 sequence reads: CASSRLAGTYNEQFF. DNA for the CDR3: TGTGCCAGCAGCCGACTAGCAGGGACCTACAATGAGCAGTTCTTC. V gene TRBV7-7 combines with J gene TRBJ2-1; 7 positions match TRBD2. V shed 5 bases and J 2 bases; nucleotides not matched to a gene: 6. CDR3 size: 15 residues. Germline V gives CDR1 SSHAT, CDR2 FNYEAQ (reference sequence).

V usage is TRBV19 and J usage is TRBJ2-5; TRBD1 matches 11 bases. V trimming: 2 bases; J trimming: 4 bases; junction bases outside the gene matches: 6. CDR1 is LNHDA and CDR2 is SQIVND in the germline V gene (reference sequence). The CDR3 sequence is 16 residues long. CDR3 amino acids: CASSIIRTGGLETQYF. DNA for the CDR3: TGTGCCAGTAGTATAATCAGGACAGGGGGCTTAGAGACCCAGTACTTC.

J is TRBJ2-7 and V is TRBV9; the match to TRBD1 covers 7 bases. In germline, CDR1 is SGDLS, CDR2 YYNGEE. The CDR3 has 14 residues. V trimming: 2 bases; J trimming: 3 bases; junction bases outside the gene matches: 5. In nucleotides, the CDR3 is TGTGCCAGCAGCGTCTTTTCAGGGGGCTACGAGCAGTACTTC. Translation: CASSVFSGGYEQYF.

With respect to this clone: At one end, the junction sequence differs from germline, possibly due to a read error. The genes are TRBV28 and TRBJ2-3, with 9 bases matching TRBD1. The CDR3 has 14 amino acids. From germline, CDR1 is MDHEN and CDR2 SYDVKM. CDR3 protein: CASTRRRTGESGRF. CDR3 nucleotides: TGTGCCAGCACCCGCAGGAGGACAGGGGAGTCTGGACGGTTT.

This clone was counted once. The chain carries TRBV28 and TRBJ2-1; 12 bases align to TRBD2. The trim removed 5 bases at V and 0 bases at J, leaving 8 bases unmatched. The CDR3 runs 18 residues. Germline loops: CDR1 MDHEN, CDR2 SYDVKM. Here the CDR3 reads CASSRPTSGGYSYNEQFF. In nucleotides, the CDR3 is TGTGCCAGCAGTCGTCCGACTAGCGGGGGTTACTCCTACAATGAGCAGTTCTTC.

The V and J genes are TRBV7-3 and TRBJ2-5, with TRBD2 identical over 8 bases. This CDR3 spans 15 amino acids. Germline V gene lookup returns CDR1 SGHTA and CDR2 FQGTGA. Trimming removed 1 base from V and 4 bases from J; junction bases left unmatched: 5. The chain's CDR3 is CASSLSSGVGETQYF. The CDR3 DNA reads as TGTGCCAGCAGCTTAAGTAGCGGGGTGGGAGAGACCCAGTACTTC.

This chain joins TRBV18 and TRBJ1-2, with 8 bases identical to TRBD1. Trimming removed 2 bases from V and 7 bases from J; junction bases left unmatched: 9. CDR3 length equals 15 residues. Germline V gene data show CDR1 as KGHSH and CDR2 as LQKENI. CDR3 sequence: CASSPSGQALGGYTF. CDR3 in DNA: TGTGCCAGCTCACCATCGGGACAGGCGTTGGGTGGCTACACCTTC.

V usage is TRBV6-1 and J usage is TRBJ2-1, with TRBD2 matching over 12 bases. CDR1 and CDR2 (germline): MNHNS, SASEGT. Trimming took 2 bases from V and 6 from J; bases not matched to a gene: 2. The CDR3 sequence is 15 residues long. The CDR3 coding sequence is TGTGCCAGCAGTGAATCACTAGCGGGGGGCAATGAGCAGTTCTTC. This codes for CASSESLAGGNEQFF.